The clone carrying this T cell receptor (beta chain) appeared a single time. What it recognizes is unknown. This specimen belongs to a study of T cell responses to AZD1222 COVID-19 vaccine. Findings of the study overall: Females made up more of the donors, who were largely white British, and clonal diversity may have come out too low.

V gave up 10 bases and J gave up 4 bases; unmatched junction bases: 13. The germline CDR1 and CDR2 sequences are SGHVS and FQNEAQ. This CDR3 has 15 amino acids. Clones were sequenced by immunoSEQ multiplex PCR, and TCRdb holds only the in-frame ones, with some missing. The sample holds some 150,000 clones, 90% seen once. The sequencing here drew on peripheral blood, taken 28 days after the second AZD1222 dose. The chain is built from TRBV7-8 and TRBJ2-7, with 10 nucleotides matching TRBD1. This TCR came from an adult who received the AZD1222 COVID-19 vaccine. CDR3 DNA sequence: TGTGCCACCCACCTCCCGGGACAGGGGCTTTACGAGCAGTACTTC. Amino acids: CATHLPGQGLYEQYF. The whole variable domain, filled in from reference TRBV7-8 and TRBJ2-7, reads GAGVSQSPRYKVAKRGQDVALRCDPISGHVSLFWYQQALGQGPEFLTYFQNEAQLDKSGLPSDRFFAERPEGSVSTLKIQRTQQEDSAVYLCATHLPGQGLYEQYFGPGTRLTVT.